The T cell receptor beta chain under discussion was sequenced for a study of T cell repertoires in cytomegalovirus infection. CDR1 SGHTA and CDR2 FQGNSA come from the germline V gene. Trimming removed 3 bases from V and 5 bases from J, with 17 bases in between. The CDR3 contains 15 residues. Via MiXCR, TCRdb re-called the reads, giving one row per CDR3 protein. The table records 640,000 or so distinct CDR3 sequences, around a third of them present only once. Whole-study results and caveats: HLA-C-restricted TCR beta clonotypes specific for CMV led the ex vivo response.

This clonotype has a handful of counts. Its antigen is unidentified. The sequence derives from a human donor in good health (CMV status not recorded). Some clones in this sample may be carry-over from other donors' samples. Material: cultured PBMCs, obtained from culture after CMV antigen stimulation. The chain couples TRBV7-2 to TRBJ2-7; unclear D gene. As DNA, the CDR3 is TGTGCCAGCAGCTTGTACGGCCCGGGCGGAAACGAGCAGTACTTC. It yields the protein CASSLYGPGGNEQYF.